This T cell receptor (beta chain) is drawn from a study of blood T cell repertoires in COVID-19. About the study: Collection of acute and convalescent COVID-19 samples took place in the United States, Italy and Spain. T cells, B-cell-depleted T cells, or PBMCs supplied cDNA or gDNA.

The cohort comprised adults aged 18 to 89 years residing in under 25 US areas. In germline, CDR1 is KGHSH, CDR2 LQKENI. The CDR3 covers 12 residues. V lost 3 bases and J lost 8, with 8 bases in between. In the original workflow: By means of reference gene primer amplification, nucleated cell counts were estimated. Sequenced by immunoSEQ multiplex PCR; TCRdb stores in-frame clones only, minus some. The V and J calls and the clone size are those of that table, but D and trimming were determined from the DNA. The table shows roughly 220,000 clones, with 75% to 90% occurring only once. This chain connects TRBV18 to TRBJ2-1; the D is unclear. The specimen sequenced was PBMCs or T cells enriched from blood (not recorded which). This receptor was obtained from a woman aged 18-29 years in a cohort exposed to, infected with or recovered from COVID-19 (not recorded which). CDR3 in DNA: TGTGCCAGCTCACCCCGGAGACATGAGCAGTTCTTC. Translated: CASSPRRHEQFF.